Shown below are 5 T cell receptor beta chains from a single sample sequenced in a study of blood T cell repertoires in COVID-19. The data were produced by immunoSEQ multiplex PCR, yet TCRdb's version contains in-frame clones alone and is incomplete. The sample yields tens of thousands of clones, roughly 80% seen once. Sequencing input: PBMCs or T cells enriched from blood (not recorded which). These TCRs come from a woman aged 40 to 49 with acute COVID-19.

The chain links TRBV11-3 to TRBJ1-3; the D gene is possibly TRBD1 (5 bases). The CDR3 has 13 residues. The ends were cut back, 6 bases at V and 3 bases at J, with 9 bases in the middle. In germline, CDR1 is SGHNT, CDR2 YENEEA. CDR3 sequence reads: CASSSGDGNTIYF. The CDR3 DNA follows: TGTGCCAGCAGTTCGGGGGATGGAAACACCATATATTTT.

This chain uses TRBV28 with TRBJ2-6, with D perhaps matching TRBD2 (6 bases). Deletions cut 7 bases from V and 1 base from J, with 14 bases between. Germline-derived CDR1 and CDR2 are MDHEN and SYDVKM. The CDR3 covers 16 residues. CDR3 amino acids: CASMARGGSGANVLTF. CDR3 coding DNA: TGTGCCAGCATGGCCCGTGGGGGGTCTGGGGCCAACGTCCTGACTTTC. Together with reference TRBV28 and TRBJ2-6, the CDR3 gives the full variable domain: DVKVTQSSRYLVKRTGEKVFLECVQDMDHENMFWYRQDPGLGLRLIYFSYDVKMKEKGDIPEGYSVSREKKERFSLILESASTNQTSMYLCASMARGGSGANVLTFGAGSRLTVL.

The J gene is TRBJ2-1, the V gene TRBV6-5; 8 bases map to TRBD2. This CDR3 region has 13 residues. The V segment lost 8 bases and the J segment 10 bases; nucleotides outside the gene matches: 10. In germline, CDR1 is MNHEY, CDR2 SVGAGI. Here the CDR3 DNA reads TGTGCCAGCTATGGGACCCGCGGGGGGGAGCAGTTCTTC. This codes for CASYGTRGGEQFF.

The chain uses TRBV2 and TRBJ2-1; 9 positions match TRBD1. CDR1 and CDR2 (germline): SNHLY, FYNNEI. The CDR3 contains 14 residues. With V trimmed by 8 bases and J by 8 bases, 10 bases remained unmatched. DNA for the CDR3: TGTGCCAGCCCTGGGACAGGGAGTGTCTATGAGCAGTTCTTC. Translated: CASPGTGSVYEQFF.

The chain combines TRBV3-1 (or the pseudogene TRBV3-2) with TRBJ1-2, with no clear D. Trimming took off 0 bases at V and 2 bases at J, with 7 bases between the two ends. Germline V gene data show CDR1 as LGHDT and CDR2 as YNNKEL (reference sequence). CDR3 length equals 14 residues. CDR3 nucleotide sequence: TGTGCCAGCAGCCAAGACGCCAGAAACTATGGCTACACCTTC. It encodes CASSQDARNYGYTF.